This entry lists 21 T cell receptor beta chains sequenced from one sample in a study of shared clonotypes between healthy human individuals. TCRdb's table, derived via immunoSEQ multiplex PCR, lists solely in-frame clones and lacks some. The sample records 2 million to 2.5 million clones, 93% being singletons. Sequencing was carried out using naive CD4+ T cells from PBMCs. Subset described: CD45RA+ positively selected. The receptors derive from a young man in good health. Some clones in this sample may be carry-over from other donors' samples.

This CDR3 reads CASSLLGYEQYF. CDR3 nucleotides: TGTGCCAGCAGCTTGCTGGGCTACGAGCAGTACTTC. The chain is built from TRBV5-6 and TRBJ2-7; D is unresolved. V was clipped by 1 base and J by 3 bases, with 5 bases between them. The CDR3 runs 12 residues. The germline V gene encodes CDR1 SGHDT and CDR2 YYEEEE.

This chain connects TRBV6-1 to TRBJ2-7; D possibly corresponds to TRBD1 (6 bases). The CDR3 is 13 residues long. The germline gives CDR1 MNHNS, CDR2 SASEGT. The V gene lost 11 bases and the J gene lost 2 bases, with 16 bases spanning the gap. CDR3 coding DNA: TGTGCCCATGGGACATGGCCCACCTACGAGCAGTACTTC. Translated, it gives CAHGTWPTYEQYF.

The chain has TRBV5-8 and TRBJ2-1; 10 bases are a match to TRBD2. After removal of 4 bases from V and 14 bases from J, the junction contained 12 bases not matched to a gene. In germline, CDR1 is SGHTS, CDR2 YDEGEE. This CDR3 contains 14 residues. The CDR3 sequence: CASSPIAGGPPKFF. The CDR3, as DNA: TGTGCCAGCAGCCCGATAGCGGGAGGACCACCAAAGTTCTTC. The full variable domain, its missing parts supplied by reference TRBV5-8 and TRBJ2-1, is EAGVTQSPTHLIKTRGQQATLRCSPISGHTSVYWYQQALGLGLQFLLWYDEGEERNRGNFPPRFSGRQFPNYSSELNVNALELEDSALYLCASSPIAGGPPKFFGPGTRLTVL.

The chain is built from TRBV28 and TRBJ2-7, with 9 positions matching TRBD2. CDR3 length: 15 amino acids. Germline CDR1 MDHEN, CDR2 SYDVKM. The V and J ends lost 4 bases and 8 bases, in that order; junction bases with no gene match: 12. CDR3 region: CASSSLAGGARQQYF. The CDR3 bases are TGTGCCAGCAGTTCACTAGCGGGTGGGGCCCGCCAGCAGTACTTC.

This chain links TRBV7-9 with TRBJ2-1; 9 bases fit TRBD1. V was pared by 5 bases and J by 5 bases, with 10 bases of the junction left unmatched. The V gene's germline CDR1 is SEHNR and CDR2 FQNEAQ (reference sequence). CDR3 length: 16 amino acids. The DNA for the CDR3 is TGTGCCAGCAGCCTTAGGACGACAGGGGGGAACAATGAGCAGTTCTTC. Its translation is CASSLRTTGGNNEQFF.

The CDR3 bases are TGTGCCAGTAGCCGGACTGATGTATTGGGCAATCAGCCCCAGCATTTT. Translated, it gives CASSRTDVLGNQPQHF. The chain joins TRBV19 to TRBJ1-5, with D unclear. The length of the CDR3 is 16 residues. V was clipped by 6 bases and J by 2 bases, with 17 bases between them. The germline gives CDR1 LNHDA, CDR2 SQIVND (reference sequence).

This chain connects TRBV5-1 to TRBJ1-1; the D is unclear. Germline lookup yields CDR1 SGHRS and CDR2 YFSETQ. With 4 bases removed from V and 1 base from J, the gap between germline ends came to 23 bases. The CDR3 covers 18 residues. The CDR3 DNA reads as TGCGCCAGCAGCAAAGCCCTTCTCCCCGTAGAACCGAACACTGAAGCTTTCTTT. It yields the protein CASSKALLPVEPNTEAFF.

This clone occurred once. The genes are TRBV13 and TRBJ2-3; D is uncertain. Trimming shortened V by 0 bases and J by 6 bases, and 13 bases separated the two germline ends. Germline V lookup: CDR1 PRHDT, CDR2 FYEKMQ (reference sequence). The CDR3 loop spans 15 amino acids. CDR3 loop: CASSLGARPEDTQYF. The CDR3 nucleotides read TGTGCCAGCAGCTTAGGGGCACGTCCTGAGGATACGCAGTATTTT.

The V gene is TRBV6-5, the J gene TRBJ2-7; D is undetermined. Trimming took off 7 bases at V and 6 bases at J, with 10 bases between the two ends. The germline V gene encodes CDR1 MNHEY and CDR2 SVGAGI. This CDR3 spans 11 amino acids. The CDR3 DNA follows: TGTGCCAGCACCAGCAACTCCGAGCAGTACTTC. It translates to CASTSNSEQYF.

Comments on this clone: This CDR3 is also generated by other DNA sequences in the sample. The chain uses TRBV30 and TRBJ2-3, with D unclear. The germline CDR1 and CDR2 sequences are GTSNPN and SVGIG (reference sequence). V lost 0 bases, J lost 3 bases, and 4 bases lay in between. CDR3 length: 12 amino acids. The CDR3 DNA is TGTGCCTGGAGTGTTTTAACAGATACGCAGTATTTT. Translated: CAWSVLTDTQYF.

To note about this clone: This specimen includes other DNA sequences encoding the same CDR3. This chain connects TRBV27 to TRBJ1-4; the D gene is possibly TRBD1 (6 bases). The length of the CDR3 is 15 residues. Trimming took 0 bases from V and 8 from J, leaving 13 bases between them. Looked up from germline, CDR1 is MNHEY and CDR2 is SMNVEV (reference sequence). CDR3 nucleotide sequence: TGTGCCAGCAGTTTATCAAGGGGGGCCGGGGAAAAACTGTTTTTT. Translated: CASSLSRGAGEKLFF.

The genes are TRBV2 and TRBJ2-1, with a possible D match to TRBD2 (6 bases). The CDR3 is made up of 14 amino acids. Trimming removed 7 bases at V and 4 bases at J, with 14 bases between. Per the germline V gene, CDR1 is SNHLY and CDR2 is FYNNEI. CDR3 amino acids: CASNSRDFYNEQFF. CDR3 in DNA: TGTGCCAGCAACTCCCGGGACTTTTACAATGAGCAGTTCTTC.

This rearrangement joins TRBV6-5 to TRBJ1-1; a possible D gene is TRBD1 (5 bases). V lost 4 bases and J 0 bases, leaving 12 bases between the germline ends. Germline-derived CDR1 and CDR2 are MNHEY and SVGAGI. The CDR3 covers 15 residues. The CDR3 nucleotides are TGTGCCAGCAGTTGGGGGGACGGCATGAACACTGAAGCTTTCTTT. This translates into CASSWGDGMNTEAFF.

This rearrangement joins TRBV5-1 to TRBJ2-2; perhaps TRBD1 as D (6 bases). CDR1 SGHRS and CDR2 YFSETQ come from the germline V gene. The V end was cut by 4 bases, the J end by 6 bases, with 16 bases between. The CDR3 has 15 residues. The CDR3 DNA reads as TGCGCCAGCAGCCCAGGACAGATAGCGCCCGGGGAGCTGTTTTTT. The encoded protein is CASSPGQIAPGELFF.

This clone was recorded only once. The chain is built from TRBV15 and TRBJ2-7, with D unresolved. Trimming shortened V by 0 bases and J by 2 bases, and 11 bases separated the two germline ends. The CDR3 extends over 15 amino acids. From germline, CDR1 is LNHNV and CDR2 YYDKDF (reference sequence). CDR3 bases: TGTGCCACCAGCAGAGATCTGGCCAGGACCTACGAGCAGTACTTC. Encoded protein: CATSRDLARTYEQYF.

V is TRBV7-3 and J is TRBJ1-2, with 7 bases fitting TRBD1. Trimming removed 11 bases from V and 4 bases from J; junction bases left unmatched: 13. This CDR3 comprises 14 residues. Germline loops: CDR1 SGHTA, CDR2 FQGTGA. CDR3 in amino acids: CASKPGTAIYGYTF. The DNA for the CDR3 is TGTGCCTCCAAGCCGGGGACAGCGATCTATGGCTACACCTTC.

The chain couples TRBV5-4 to TRBJ2-3; 7 nucleotides agree with TRBD1. The trim removed 4 bases at V and 6 bases at J, leaving 11 bases unmatched. There are 15 residues in the CDR3. The germline V gene encodes CDR1 SGHNT and CDR2 YYREEE (reference sequence). The CDR3 loop reads CASSLTGQRYDTQYF. CDR3 coding DNA: TGTGCCAGCAGCCTGACGGGACAGCGCTACGATACGCAGTATTTT.

The V gene is TRBV7-2, the J gene TRBJ2-3; perhaps TRBD2 as D (5 bases). In germline, CDR1 is SGHTA, CDR2 FQGNSA. The V end lost 5 bases, the J end lost 2 bases, and 14 bases lay between the germline ends. The CDR3 totals 15 residues. CDR3: CASSRDGLVTDTQYF. For the CDR3, the DNA is TGTGCCAGCAGCCGGGATGGGCTGGTCACAGATACGCAGTATTTT.

The chain joins TRBV4-1 to TRBJ1-2; D is undetermined. Trimming took 8 bases from V and 8 from J, leaving 24 bases between them. Germline V lookup: CDR1 MGHRA, CDR2 YSYEKL. This CDR3 region has 15 residues. Here the CDR3 reads CASAPVPALREGYTF. For the CDR3, the DNA is TGCGCCAGCGCCCCAGTCCCAGCCCTCCGTGAGGGCTACACCTTC.

V usage is TRBV27 and J usage is TRBJ2-7; possibly TRBD1 or TRBD2 for D (6 bases each). The CDR3 has 14 residues. V was trimmed by 4 bases and J by 5 bases, leaving 15 bases between them. Per germline, CDR1 MNHEY and CDR2 SMNVEV (reference sequence). The CDR3 DNA follows: TGTGCCAGCAGTTCCCTGGGGGGCAGAAACGAGCAGTACTTC. It is translated as CASSSLGGRNEQYF.

V and J are TRBV5-1 and TRBJ2-1, with 7 bases fitting TRBD2. V dropped 6 bases and J dropped 8; count of bases not matched to a gene: 11. The V gene's germline CDR1 is SGHRS and CDR2 YFSETQ. The length of the CDR3 is 14 residues. CDR3 loop: CASTSGGSTDEQFF. In nucleotides, the CDR3 is TGCGCCAGCACCTCGGGAGGTTCCACGGATGAGCAGTTCTTC.